This TCR beta chain stems from a study of blood T cell repertoires in COVID-19. Study details: Acute and convalescent COVID-19 specimens originated in the United States, Italy and Spain. The analysed material was cDNA or gDNA that came from T cells, B-cell-depleted T cells, or PBMCs.

CDR3 length equals 13 residues. Germline values: CDR1 MDHEN, CDR2 SYDVKM. The V and J ends lost 6 bases and 5 bases, in that order; junction bases with no gene match: 4. Original analysis: Amplification of reference gene primers provided the estimated nucleated cell counts. TCRdb's table, derived via immunoSEQ multiplex PCR, lists solely in-frame clones and lacks some. Clone size and V and J calls were adopted from that table, with D and trimming inferred from the DNA. The sample has around 160,000 clones; about nine tenths are singletons. What was sequenced was peripheral blood. V gene TRBV28 combines with J gene TRBJ1-5, with 7 bases lining up with TRBD1. The clonotype originates from a human donor in a cohort sampled during active COVID-19. The CDR3 here is CASRSRGYQPQHF. Here the CDR3 DNA reads TGTGCCAGCAGATCCAGGGGGTATCAGCCCCAGCATTTT.